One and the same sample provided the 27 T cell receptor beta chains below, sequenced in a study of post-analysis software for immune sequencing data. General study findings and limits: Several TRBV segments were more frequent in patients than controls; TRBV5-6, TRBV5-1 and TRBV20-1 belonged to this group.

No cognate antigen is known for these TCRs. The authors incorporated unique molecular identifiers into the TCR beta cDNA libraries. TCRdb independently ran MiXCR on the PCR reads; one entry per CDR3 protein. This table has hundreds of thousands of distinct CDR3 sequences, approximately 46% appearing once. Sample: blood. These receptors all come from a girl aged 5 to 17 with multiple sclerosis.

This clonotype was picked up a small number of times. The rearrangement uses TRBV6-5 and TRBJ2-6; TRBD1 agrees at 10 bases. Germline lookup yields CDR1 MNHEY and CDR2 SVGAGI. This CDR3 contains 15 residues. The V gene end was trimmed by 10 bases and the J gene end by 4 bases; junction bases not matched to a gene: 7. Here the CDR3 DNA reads TGTGCCACCTGTGACAGGGGGCTGGGGGCCAACGTCCTGACTTTC. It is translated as CATCDRGLGANVLTF.

CDR3 DNA sequence: TGTGCCAGCAGCCCCGGGGTAGCGGGAGGGCCATCCGAGTTCTTC. Protein: CASSPGVAGGPSEFF. The V call is TRBV12-3 or TRBV12-4, the J call TRBJ2-1, with TRBD2 identical over 11 bases. J was trimmed by 14 bases and V by 6 bases; bases with no gene match: 15. The CDR3 contains 15 residues.

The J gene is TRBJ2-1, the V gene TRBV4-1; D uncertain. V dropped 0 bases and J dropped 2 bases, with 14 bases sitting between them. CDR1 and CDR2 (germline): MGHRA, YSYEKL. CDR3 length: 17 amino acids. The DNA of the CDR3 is TGCGCCAGCAGCCAAGATGCGGCGGCGGTAACCTACAATGAGCAGTTCTTC. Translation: CASSQDAAAVTYNEQFF.

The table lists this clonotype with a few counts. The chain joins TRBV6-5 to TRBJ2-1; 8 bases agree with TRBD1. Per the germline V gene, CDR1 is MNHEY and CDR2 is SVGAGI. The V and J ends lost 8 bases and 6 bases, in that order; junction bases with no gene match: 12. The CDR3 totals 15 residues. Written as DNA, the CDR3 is TGTGCCAGCGGATCGACAGGGGATGCGGGCAATGAGCAGTTCTTC. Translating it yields CASGSTGDAGNEQFF.

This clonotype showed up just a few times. As DNA, the CDR3 is TGTGCCAGCAGCCTCGGGGGGTCTGGCTACACCTTC. Translated, it gives CASSLGGSGYTF. This chain uses TRBV12-3 or TRBV12-4 with TRBJ1-2; maybe TRBD1 (5 bases). Trimming took off 6 bases at V and 7 bases at J, with 12 bases between the two ends. The CDR3 loop spans 12 amino acids.

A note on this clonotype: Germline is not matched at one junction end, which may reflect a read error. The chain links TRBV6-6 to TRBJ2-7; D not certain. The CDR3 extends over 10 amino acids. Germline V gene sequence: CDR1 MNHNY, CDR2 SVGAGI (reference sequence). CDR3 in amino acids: CASGYYEQYF. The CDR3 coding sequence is TGTGCCAGCGGTTACTACGAGCAGTACTTC.

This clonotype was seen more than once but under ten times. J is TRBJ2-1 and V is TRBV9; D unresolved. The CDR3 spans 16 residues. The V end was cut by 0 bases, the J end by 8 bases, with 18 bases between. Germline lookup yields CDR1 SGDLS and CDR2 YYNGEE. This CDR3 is CASSVDMTYPKDEQFF. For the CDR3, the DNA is TGTGCCAGCAGCGTAGATATGACGTATCCCAAAGATGAGCAGTTCTTC.

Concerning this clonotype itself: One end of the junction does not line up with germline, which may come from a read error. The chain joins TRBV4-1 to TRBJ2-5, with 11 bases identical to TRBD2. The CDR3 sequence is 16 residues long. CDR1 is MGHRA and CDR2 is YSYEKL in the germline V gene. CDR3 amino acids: CASSPGLAVGGEAQYF. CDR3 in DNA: TGCGCCAGCAGCCCGGGACTAGCGGTCGGGGGAGAGGCCCAGTACTTC.

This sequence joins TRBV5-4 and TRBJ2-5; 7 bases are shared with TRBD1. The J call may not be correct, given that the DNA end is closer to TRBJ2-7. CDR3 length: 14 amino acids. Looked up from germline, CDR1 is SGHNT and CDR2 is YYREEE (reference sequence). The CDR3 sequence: CASSLVTGSHEQYF. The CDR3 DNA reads TGTGCCAGCAGCTTGGTGACAGGGAGCCACGAGCAGTACTTC.

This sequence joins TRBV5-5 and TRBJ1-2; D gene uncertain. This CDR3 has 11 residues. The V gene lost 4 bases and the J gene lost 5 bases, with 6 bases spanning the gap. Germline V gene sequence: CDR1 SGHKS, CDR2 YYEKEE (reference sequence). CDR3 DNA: TGTGCCAGCAGCGAGCATTATGGCTACACCTTC. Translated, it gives CASSEHYGYTF.

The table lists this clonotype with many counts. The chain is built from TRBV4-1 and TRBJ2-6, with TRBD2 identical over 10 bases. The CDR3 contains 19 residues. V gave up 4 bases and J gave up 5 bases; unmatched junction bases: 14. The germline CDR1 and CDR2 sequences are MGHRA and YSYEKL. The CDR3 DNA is TGCGCCAGCAGCCCCCTGGGACTAGCGCCATCCCTCTGGGCCAACGTCCTGACTTTC. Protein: CASSPLGLAPSLWANVLTF.

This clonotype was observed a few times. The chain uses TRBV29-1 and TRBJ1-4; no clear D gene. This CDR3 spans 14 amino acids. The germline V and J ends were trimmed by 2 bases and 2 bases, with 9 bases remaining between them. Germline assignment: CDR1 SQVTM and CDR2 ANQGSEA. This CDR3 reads CSVESPGTNEKLFF. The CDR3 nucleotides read TGCAGCGTTGAATCCCCAGGCACTAATGAAAAACTGTTTTTT.

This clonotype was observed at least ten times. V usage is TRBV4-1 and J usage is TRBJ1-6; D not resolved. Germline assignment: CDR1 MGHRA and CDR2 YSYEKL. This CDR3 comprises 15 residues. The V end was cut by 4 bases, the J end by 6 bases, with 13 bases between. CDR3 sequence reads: CASSPLHGSNSPLHF. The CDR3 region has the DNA TGCGCCAGCAGCCCGCTCCACGGGAGTAATTCACCCCTCCACTTT.

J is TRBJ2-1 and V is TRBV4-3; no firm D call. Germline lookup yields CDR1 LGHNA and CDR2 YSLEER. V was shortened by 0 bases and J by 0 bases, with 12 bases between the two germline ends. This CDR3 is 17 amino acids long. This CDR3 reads CASSQDSTVVSYNEQFF. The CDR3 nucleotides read TGCGCCAGCAGCCAAGATAGTACGGTAGTCTCCTACAATGAGCAGTTCTTC.

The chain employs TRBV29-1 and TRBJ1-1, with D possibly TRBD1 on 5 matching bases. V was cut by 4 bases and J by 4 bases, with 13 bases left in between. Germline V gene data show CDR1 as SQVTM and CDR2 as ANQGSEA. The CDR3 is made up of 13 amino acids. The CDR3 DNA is TGCAGCGTTGGAGGTGGGGGAGGCACTGAAGCTTTCTTT. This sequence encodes CSVGGGGGTEAFF.

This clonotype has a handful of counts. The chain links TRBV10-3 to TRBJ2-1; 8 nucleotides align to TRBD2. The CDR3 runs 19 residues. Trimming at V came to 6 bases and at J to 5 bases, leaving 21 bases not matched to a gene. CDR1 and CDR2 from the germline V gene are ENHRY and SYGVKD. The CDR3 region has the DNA TGTGCCATCAGCGACAGTAAGTCGCCACTGGGACTAGGGAACAATGAGCAGTTCTTC. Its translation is CAISDSKSPLGLGNNEQFF.

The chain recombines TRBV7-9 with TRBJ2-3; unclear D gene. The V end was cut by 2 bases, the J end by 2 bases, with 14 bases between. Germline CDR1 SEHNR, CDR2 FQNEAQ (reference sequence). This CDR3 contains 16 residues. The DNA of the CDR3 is TGTGCCAGCAGCTTACAGTCAGAATGGGCCACAGATACGCAGTATTTT. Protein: CASSLQSEWATDTQYF.

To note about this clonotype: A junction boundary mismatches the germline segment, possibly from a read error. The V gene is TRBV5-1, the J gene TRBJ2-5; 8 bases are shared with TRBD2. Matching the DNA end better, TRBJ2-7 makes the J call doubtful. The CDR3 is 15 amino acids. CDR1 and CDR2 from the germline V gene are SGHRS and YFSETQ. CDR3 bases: TGCACCAGCAGCTTGGAGTCCCCGGGGGGGTACGAGCAGTACTTC. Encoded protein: CTSSLESPGGYEQYF.

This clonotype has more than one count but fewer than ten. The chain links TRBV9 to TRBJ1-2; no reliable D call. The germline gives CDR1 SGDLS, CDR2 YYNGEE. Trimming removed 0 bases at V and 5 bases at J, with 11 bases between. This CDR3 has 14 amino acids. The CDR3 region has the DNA TGTGCCAGCAGCGTAGAGGGAAATCCTTATGGCTACACCTTC. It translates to CASSVEGNPYGYTF.

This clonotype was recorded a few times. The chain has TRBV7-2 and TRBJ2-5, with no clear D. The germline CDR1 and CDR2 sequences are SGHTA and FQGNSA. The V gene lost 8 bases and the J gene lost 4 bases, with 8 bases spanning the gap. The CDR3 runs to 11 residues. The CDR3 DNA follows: TGTGCCAGCGCCCTATCAGAGACCCAGTACTTC. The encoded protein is CASALSETQYF. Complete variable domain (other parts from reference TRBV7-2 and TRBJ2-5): GAGVSQSPSNKVTEKGKDVELRCDPISGHTALYWYRQSLGQGLEFLIYFQGNSAPDKSGLPSDRFSAERTGGSVSTLTIQRTQQEDSAVYLCASALSETQYFGPGTRLLVL.

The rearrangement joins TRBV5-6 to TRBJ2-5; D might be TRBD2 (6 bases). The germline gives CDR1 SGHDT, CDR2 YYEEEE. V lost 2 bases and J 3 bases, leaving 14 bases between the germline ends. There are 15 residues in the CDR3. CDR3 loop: CASSFLARSEETQYF. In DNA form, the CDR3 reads TGTGCCAGCAGCTTCCTAGCGCGGTCCGAAGAGACCCAGTACTTC. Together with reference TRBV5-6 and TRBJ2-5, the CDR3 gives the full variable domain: DAGVTQSPTHLIKTRGQQVTLRCSPKSGHDTVSWYQQALGQGPQFIFQYYEEEERQRGNFPDRFSGHQFPNYSSELNVNALLLGDSALYLCASSFLARSEETQYFGPGTRLLVL.

The CDR3 DNA reads as TGTGCCAGCAGTTACTCGTCGGAAGCGGGATCAGATACGCAGTATTTT. It yields the protein CASSYSSEAGSDTQYF. The chain joins TRBV6-5 to TRBJ2-3; TRBD2 matches 7 bases. Germline assignment: CDR1 MNHEY and CDR2 SVGAGI. V trimming: 0 bases; J trimming: 4 bases; junction bases outside the gene matches: 7. The CDR3 loop spans 16 amino acids.

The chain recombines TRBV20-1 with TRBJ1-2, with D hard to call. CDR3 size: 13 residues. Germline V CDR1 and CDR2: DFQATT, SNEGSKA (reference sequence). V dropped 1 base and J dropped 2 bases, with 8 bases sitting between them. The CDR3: CSARGVRNYGYTF. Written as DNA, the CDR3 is TGCAGTGCTAGAGGCGTCAGAAACTATGGCTACACCTTC.

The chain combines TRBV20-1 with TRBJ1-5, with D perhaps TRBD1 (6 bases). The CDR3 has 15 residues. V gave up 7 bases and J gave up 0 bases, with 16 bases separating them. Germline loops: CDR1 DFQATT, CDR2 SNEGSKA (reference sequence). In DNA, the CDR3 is TGCAGTGTTTCGGACAGCCTCTATAGCAATCAGCCCCAGCATTTT. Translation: CSVSDSLYSNQPQHF.

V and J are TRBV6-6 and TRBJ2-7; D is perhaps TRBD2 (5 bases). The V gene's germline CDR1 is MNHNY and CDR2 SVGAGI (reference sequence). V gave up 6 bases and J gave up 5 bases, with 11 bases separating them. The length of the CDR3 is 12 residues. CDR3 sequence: CASSREVNEQYF. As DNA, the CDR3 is TGTGCCAGCAGCCGGGAAGTAAACGAGCAGTACTTC.

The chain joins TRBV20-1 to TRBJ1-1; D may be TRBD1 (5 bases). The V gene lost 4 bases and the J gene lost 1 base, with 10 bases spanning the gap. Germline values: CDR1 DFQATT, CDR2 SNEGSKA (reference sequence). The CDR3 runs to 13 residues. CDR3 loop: CSAIKTANTEAFF. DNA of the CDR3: TGCAGTGCTATAAAGACAGCGAACACTGAAGCTTTCTTT.

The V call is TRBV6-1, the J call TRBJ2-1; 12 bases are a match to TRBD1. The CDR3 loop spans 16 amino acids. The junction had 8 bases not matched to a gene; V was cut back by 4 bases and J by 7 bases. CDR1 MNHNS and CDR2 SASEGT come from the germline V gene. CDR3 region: CASSGYRDRGPNEQFF. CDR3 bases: TGTGCCAGCAGTGGGTACCGGGACAGGGGGCCGAATGAGCAGTTCTTC.